This T cell receptor beta chain is from a study of vaccination and CD4 T cells after COVID-19. In the study overall: Cultures designated as controls were supplied with a CEFX pool, an HIV-1 Nef pool, or no peptide.

Notes on this clonotype: Its matching antigen is unknown.

Treatment: roughly 10-day PBMC culture with coronavirus spike peptide pools or control peptides (ViraFEST assay). Oncomine TCR Beta short-read sequencing was applied to DNA from cultured CD4+ T cells. TCRdb called the PCR reads again in MiXCR, with one record for every CDR3 protein. The repertoire holds over 12,000 distinct CDR3 sequences, with roughly 30% as singletons. This CDR3 contains 18 residues. V dropped 2 bases and J dropped 3; count of bases not matched to a gene: 13. The germline V gene has CDR1 MGHDK and CDR2 SYGVNS. The starting material was CD4+ T cells from blood, cultured in vitro, obtained after SARS-CoV-2 vaccination. The chain uses TRBV25-1 and TRBJ2-7, with TRBD2 identical over 10 bases. The source of this sequence is a human donor who had recovered from COVID-19. The CDR3 here is CASSEGGLAGVQGYEQYF. The CDR3 DNA reads as TGTGCCAGCAGTGAAGGAGGGCTAGCGGGAGTTCAAGGCTACGAGCAGTACTTC.